This record covers a single T cell receptor (beta chain). Its specificity is not known. These data are taken from a study of Ad26.COV2.S vaccination and SARS-CoV-2 variants. Study details: Donor was assigned to the Ad26.COV2.S arm of trial COV1001. Ad26.COV2.S shots went into the muscle once or twice, 56 days apart. Overall study results and limits: Quantification of TCR breadth and depth may have yielded underestimates of total T cell responses.

This CDR3 comprises 18 residues. The V segment lost 0 bases and the J segment 0 bases; nucleotides outside the gene matches: 8. CDR1 is LNHDA, CDR2 SQIVND, per germline (reference sequence). Treatment of the sample: 19 received Ad26.COV2.S at low or high dose, single or two shots; 5 received placebo; per-sample allocation not given. Sampling was done on day 63 after the first vaccine or placebo injection. Participants' vaccine, an Ad26 vector, delivered Wuhan-strain SARS-CoV-2 spike. Libraries were prepared by immunoSEQ multiplex PCR; TCRdb keeps only in-frame clonotypes and omits some of them. Of about 680,000 clones in the sample, around 92% were seen once.

This clonotype was obtained from a person between 18 and 60 years old who received the Ad26.COV2.S COVID-19 vaccine or a placebo. Sequenced here: peripheral blood, sampled in a trial of Ad26.COV2.S vaccine versus placebo. The rearrangement joins TRBV19 to TRBJ1-2; TRBD1 matches at 9 bases. This chain's CDR3 is CASSIDRLGQGTNYGYTF. CDR3 in DNA: TGTGCCAGTAGTATAGATCGGTTGGGACAGGGAACTAACTATGGCTACACCTTC.